The rows below give T cell receptor beta chains drawn from one sample of a study of control samples from healthy donors and cancer patients. Using immunoSEQ multiplex PCR, the repertoire was profiled, and TCRdb retains in-frame clones only, with some absent. The sample shows some 120,000 clones, around 89% of them seen only once. Source material: PBMCs. Every receptor here comes from a woman between 50 and 59 years old with colorectal cancer. CDR3s include the opening cysteine and the closing phenylalanine or tryptophan. The order of the fields is J gene, D gene, V gene, clone size, CDR3 DNA, CDR3 protein. D genes are given only for firm matches. Clone size, where shown, is once, few, many, or a class for clones that have expanded.

TRBJ1-5	TRBD1	TRBV5-1	NA	TGCGCCAGCAGCCCGGGACAGGGCAATAGCAATCAGCCCCAGCATTTT	CASSPGQGNSNQPQHF
TRBJ2-3	TRBD2	TRBV6-6	NA	TGTGCCAGCAGTCTAGCGGGAGGTCCGGCGGATACGCAGTATTTT	CASSLAGGPADTQYF
TRBJ2-2	TRBD1	TRBV30	NA	TGTGCCTGGAGTGTGGGACAGGGGAACACCGGGGAGCTGTTTTTT	CAWSVGQGNTGELFF
TRBJ1-1	NA	TRBV11-3	NA	TGTGCCAGCAGGGGGGCAGGGGACCACGAAAGTAACACTGAAGCTTTCTTT	CASRGAGDHESNTEAFF
TRBJ1-2	TRBD1	TRBV7-9	NA	TGTGCCAGCAGCTTACTTCGGACAGGGGGCCACGACTACACCTTC	CASSLLRTGGHDYTF
TRBJ1-6	NA	TRBV6-1	NA	TGTGCCAGCAGTGAAGACGCACATCTAAGCTCACCCCTCCACTTT	CASSEDAHLSSPLHF
TRBJ2-7	TRBD1	TRBV5-5	NA	TGTGCCAGCAGCCCCGACAGGGCCTCCTACGAGCAGTACTTC	CASSPDRASYEQYF
TRBJ2-1	TRBD2	TRBV28	NA	TGTGCCAGCAGTGCCTCTCTAGCGGGAGGCTATGAGCAGTTCTTC	CASSASLAGGYEQFF
TRBJ2-7	NA	TRBV2	NA	TGTGCCAGCACCAGACACCCGACGGCCTACGAGCAGTACTTC	CASTRHPTAYEQYF
TRBJ1-2	NA	TRBV27	NA	TGTGCCAGCAGTTTATCGCAGGCAGGTTTGAACTATGGCTACACCTTC	CASSLSQAGLNYGYTF
TRBJ1-1	NA	TRBV3-1/TRBV3-2	NA	TGTGCCAGCAGCCTCGGACTGAACACTGAAGCTTTCTTT	CASSLGLNTEAFF
TRBJ1-4	NA	TRBV7-9	NA	TGTGCCAGCAGCTTTGGCTTCGGTATTGAAAAACTGTTTTTT	CASSFGFGIEKLFF
TRBJ1-1	NA	TRBV19	NA	TGTGCCAGTAGTGTCAGCCCCTTCGGGACTGAAGCTTTCTTT	CASSVSPFGTEAFF
TRBJ1-3	NA	TRBV19	NA	TGTGCCAGTAGTATTATTTCCTCGGGTGCTGGAAACACCATATATTTT	CASSIISSGAGNTIYF
TRBJ1-1	NA	TRBV5-1	NA	TGCGCCAGCAGCTTGGAGGAGGGTCGGAACATTGAAGCTTTCTTT	CASSLEEGRNIEAFF
TRBJ1-1	NA	TRBV7-3	NA	TGTGCCAGCAGCTTAAATGCCATTGGGGACATGAACACTGAAGCTTTCTTT	CASSLNAIGDMNTEAFF
TRBJ1-6	NA	TRBV2	NA	TGTGCCAGCAGATGGACGGGTTCACCCCTCCACTTT	CASRWTGSPLHF
TRBJ1-3	NA	TRBV15	NA	TGTGCCACCAGCAGTAAACGACAAGCAGCCTCTGGAAACACCATATATTTT	CATSSKRQAASGNTIYF
TRBJ2-3	NA	TRBV10-3	NA	TGTGCCATCAGTGAGTCGGCAGGGGGGCACACAGATACGCAGTATTTT	CAISESAGGHTDTQYF
TRBJ1-2	NA	TRBV5-1	NA	TGCGCCAGCAGCCATGCCCCGGGGCAGGGCTACACCTTC	CASSHAPGQGYTF
TRBJ2-7	NA	TRBV7-7	once	TGTGCCAGCAGCTCATTGTGGAATGGGGAGCAGTACTTC	CASSSLWNGEQYF
TRBJ1-1	NA	TRBV9	NA	TGTGCCAGCAGCGTTTTTGGGGCCGGTGAAGCTTTCTTT	CASSVFGAGEAFF
TRBJ1-1	NA	TRBV5-1	NA	TGCGCCAGCAGCTTGGAGGGCGGTATCGCTGAAGCTTTCTTT	CASSLEGGIAEAFF